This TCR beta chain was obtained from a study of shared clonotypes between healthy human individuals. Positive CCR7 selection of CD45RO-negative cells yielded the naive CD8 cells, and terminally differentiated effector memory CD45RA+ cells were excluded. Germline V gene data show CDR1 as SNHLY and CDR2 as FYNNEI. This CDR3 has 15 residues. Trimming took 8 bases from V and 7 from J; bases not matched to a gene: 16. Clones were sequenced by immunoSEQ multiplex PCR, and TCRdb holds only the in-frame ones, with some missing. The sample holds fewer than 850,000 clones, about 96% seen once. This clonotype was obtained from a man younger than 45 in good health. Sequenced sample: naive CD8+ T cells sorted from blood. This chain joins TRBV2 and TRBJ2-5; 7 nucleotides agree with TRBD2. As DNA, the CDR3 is TGTGCCAGCCGACCCCCAGGGAGGGAGCGGGGGACCCAGTACTTC. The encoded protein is CASRPPGRERGTQYF.